This TCR beta chain was documented in a study of monozygotic twins with inflammatory bowel disease. The germline gives CDR1 SEHNR, CDR2 FQNEAQ (reference sequence). CDR3 length: 12 residues. Using the 5' RACE reads, TCRdb records one entry per CDR3 protein without DNA. The sample totals approximately 420,000 distinct CDR3 sequences; its top ten clones hold under 3%. This receptor was identified in a human donor with ulcerative colitis or Crohn's disease, or a healthy co-twin of an affected twin (not recorded which). Sequenced sample: blood. The J gene is TRBJ2-7, the V gene TRBV7-9. The chain's CDR3 is CASSFLHYEQYF.